The rows below give T cell receptor beta chains drawn from one sample of a study of human T cells and chemical hapten exposure. TCRdb called the RACE reads again in MiXCR, with one record for every CDR3 protein. The sample consists of about 62,000 distinct CDR3 sequences, about 7% of them appearing once. This material consisted of whole blood, taken in connection with sensitization to the hapten diphenylcyclopropenone (DPC). The receptors here all came from a woman aged 25 to 45 with alopecia areata. Some clones in this sample may be carry-over from other donors' samples. Both conserved end residues are part of each CDR3. D genes are given only for firm matches. The size field is filled for only some rows; it gives once, few, many or a size class.

V	length	size	D	J	CDR3	DNA
TRBV12-3/TRBV12-4	12	once	NA	TRBJ1-1	CASSSDGPEALF	TGTGCCAGCAGTTCGGATGGGCCTGAAGCTCTCTTT
TRBV20-1	14	many	NA	TRBJ1-2	CSANGPTDLYGYTF	TGCAGTGCTAATGGGCCGACGGACCTCTATGGCTACACCTTC
TRBV3-1	14	many	NA	TRBJ2-3	CASSQGWRGDTQYF	TGTGCCAGCAGCCAAGGTTGGCGGGGAGATACGCAGTATTTT
TRBV30	13	few	NA	TRBJ1-2	CAWSLGSNYGYTF	TGTGCCTGGAGTCTGGGATCTAACTATGGCTACACCTTC
TRBV5-1	13	many	NA	TRBJ1-6	CASSLARQQPLHF	TGCGCCAGCAGCTTGGCTCGACAGCAACCCCTCCACTTT
TRBV6-4	14	many	NA	TRBJ2-3	CASSYRENTDTQYF	TGTGCCAGCAGTTACCGGGAAAACACAGATACGCAGTATTTT
TRBV20-1	14	many	NA	TRBJ1-5	CSARALLGNQPQHF	TGCAGTGCCAGAGCCCTACTCGGGAATCAGCCCCAGCATTTT
TRBV2	13	NA	NA	TRBJ1-2	CASSADKRYGYTF	TGTGCCAGCAGTGCGGACAAACGCTATGGCTACACCTTC
TRBV25-1	15	many	NA	TRBJ1-2	CASSDAGTVNYGYTF	TGTGCCAGCAGTGATGCCGGGACGGTGAACTATGGCTACACCTTC
TRBV12-3/TRBV12-4	15	many	TRBD1	TRBJ2-2	CASSFQGARTGELFF	TGTGCCAGCAGTTTCCAGGGGGCTAGGACCGGGGAGCTGTTTTTT
TRBV3-1	14	many	NA	TRBJ1-5	CASSPDGGNQPQHF	TGTGCCAGCAGCCCCGACGGGGGCAATCAGCCCCAGCATTTT
TRBV6-4	14	many	NA	TRBJ1-1	CASSLWVGHTEAFF	TGTGCCAGCAGTCTTTGGGTTGGGCACACTGAAGCTTTCTTT
TRBV29-1	12	many	TRBD2	TRBJ2-5	CSVEPLAGPQYF	TGCAGCGTTGAACCTCTAGCGGGGCCCCAGTACTTC
TRBV29-1	11	many	NA	TRBJ1-3	CSVVEGNTIYF	TGCAGCGTTGTTGAGGGAAACACCATATATTTT
TRBV12-3/TRBV12-4	15	many	NA	TRBJ1-3	CASSLRQGLRNTIYF	TGTGCCAGCAGTTTGCGGCAGGGGCTGAGAAACACCATATATTTT
TRBV6-5	11	many	NA	TRBJ2-1	CASSTTSLQFF	TGTGCCAGCAGCACCACCAGCCTCCAGTTCTTC
TRBV6-1	13	few	TRBD1	TRBJ2-7	CASNRDRDYEQYF	TGTGCCAGCAACAGGGACAGGGACTACGAGCAGTACTTC
TRBV19	17	many	NA	TRBJ2-3	CASSIAELGGRTDTQYF	TGTGCCAGTAGTATAGCAGAGCTCGGAGGGCGCACAGATACGCAGTATTTT
TRBV20-1	13	many	TRBD2	TRBJ2-7	CSARAGLADEQYF	TGCAGTGCTAGAGCGGGACTAGCTGACGAGCAGTACTTC
TRBV4-1	18	NA	NA	TRBJ1-4	CASSQEGHRTETNEKLFF	TGCGCCAGCAGCCAAGAAGGGCATCGTACAGAGACTAATGAAAAACTGTTTTTT
TRBV25-1	13	many	NA	TRBJ1-5	CASSDIPGQPQHF	TGTGCCAGCAGTGACATCCCAGGGCAGCCCCAGCATTTT
TRBV28	12	medium-sized	NA	TRBJ1-5	CASTGRNQPQHF	TGTGCCAGCACTGGCCGTAATCAGCCCCAGCATTTT
TRBV30	17	NA	NA	TRBJ1-5	CAWSVRKLGVSNQPQHF	TGTGCCTGGAGTGTACGTAAACTGGGGGTTAGCAATCAGCCCCAGCATTTT
TRBV30	13	many	NA	TRBJ2-5	CAWSQGGQETQYF	TGTGCCTGGAGTCAGGGGGGCCAAGAGACCCAGTACTTC
TRBV29-1	12	many	TRBD1	TRBJ1-4	CSVGQGQEKLFF	TGCAGCGTTGGACAGGGTCAGGAAAAACTGTTTTTT
TRBV5-1	14	many	NA	TRBJ2-3	CASSLGTTTDTQYF	TGCGCCAGCAGCTTGGGGACCACCACAGATACGCAGTATTTT
TRBV6-5	13	many	TRBD1	TRBJ2-1	CASSLDRINEQFF	TGTGCCAGCAGCCTGGACAGGATCAATGAGCAGTTCTTC
TRBV12-3/TRBV12-4	14	NA	NA	TRBJ2-3	CASSLTVYTDTQYF	TGTGCCAGCAGTTTAACAGTCTACACAGATACGCAGTATTTT
TRBV19	15	few	TRBD1	TRBJ1-6	CASSINGQGNSPLHF	TGTGCCAGTAGTATAAATGGACAGGGTAATTCACCCCTCCACTTT